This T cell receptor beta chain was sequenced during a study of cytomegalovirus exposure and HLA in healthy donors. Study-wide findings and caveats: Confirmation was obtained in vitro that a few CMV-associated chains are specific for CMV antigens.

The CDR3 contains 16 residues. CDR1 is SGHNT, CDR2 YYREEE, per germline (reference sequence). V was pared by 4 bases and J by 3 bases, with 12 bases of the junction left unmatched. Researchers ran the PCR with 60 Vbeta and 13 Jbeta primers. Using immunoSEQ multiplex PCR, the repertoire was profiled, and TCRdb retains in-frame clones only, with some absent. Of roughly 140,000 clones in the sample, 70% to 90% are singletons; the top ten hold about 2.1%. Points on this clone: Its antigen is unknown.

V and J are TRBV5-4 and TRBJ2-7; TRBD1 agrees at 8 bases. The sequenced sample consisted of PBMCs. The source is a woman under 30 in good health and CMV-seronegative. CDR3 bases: TGTGCCAGCAGCCCCAACAGGGGGATGGTCGTCTACGAGCAGTACTTC. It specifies CASSPNRGMVVYEQYF.